This T cell receptor beta chain was identified during a study of blood T cell repertoires in COVID-19. Study-wide context: Sources were T cells, B-cell-depleted T cells, or PBMCs; the material itself was cDNA or gDNA.

J was trimmed by 4 bases and V by 4 bases; bases with no gene match: 7. Germline CDR1 SGHRS, CDR2 YFSETQ. This CDR3 region has 16 residues. Profiling relied on immunoSEQ multiplex PCR, and the TCRdb table lists in-frame clones only, not all of them. This repertoire shows around 260,000 clones, about 86% found once; its top ten account for approximately 4%. The clonotype originates from a man between 25 and 39 years old with acute COVID-19. The V gene is TRBV5-1, the J gene TRBJ2-1, with 11 nucleotides matching TRBD2. The sample taken for sequencing was PBMCs or T cells enriched from blood (not recorded which). CDR3 DNA sequence: TGCGCCAGCAGCCCAAGAGGGACTAGCGGATACAATGAGCAGTTCTTC. Translated: CASSPRGTSGYNEQFF.